The next 18 T cell receptor beta chains were all read from a single sample in a study of blood T cell repertoires in COVID-19. The data were produced by immunoSEQ multiplex PCR, yet TCRdb's version contains in-frame clones alone and is incomplete. Of around 110,000 clones listed, more than 80% are singletons. Source material: peripheral blood. Source of these receptors: a man aged 35 to 55 with acute or convalescent COVID-19.

This clone was counted once. The chain employs TRBV2 and TRBJ2-5, with unresolved D. The ends were cut back, 6 bases at V and 4 bases at J, with 18 bases in the middle. CDR1 and CDR2 from the germline V gene are SNHLY and FYNNEI. This CDR3 spans 15 amino acids. This chain's CDR3 is CASRAKGASGETQYF. The CDR3 DNA reads TGTGCCAGCAGGGCCAAAGGCGCGTCGGGAGAGACCCAGTACTTC.

The genes are TRBV9 and TRBJ2-2, with 7 bases matching TRBD1. The CDR3 runs to 15 residues. Germline V lookup: CDR1 SGDLS, CDR2 YYNGEE. Trimming removed 3 bases from V and 1 base from J; junction bases left unmatched: 3. The CDR3 is CASSEWTGNTGELFF. The CDR3 DNA follows: TGTGCCAGCAGCGAGTGGACAGGGAACACCGGGGAGCTGTTTTTT.

The CDR3 protein is CASSLTSNSPLHF. DNA of the CDR3: TGTGCCAGTAGTTTAACCAGTAATTCACCCCTCCACTTT. The V and J genes are TRBV19 and TRBJ1-6; no clear D. The germline V and J ends were trimmed by 5 bases and 6 bases, with 8 bases remaining between them. Looked up from germline, CDR1 is LNHDA and CDR2 is SQIVND (reference sequence). This CDR3 is built from 13 residues.

This clone has just a few counts. At one boundary the junction diverges from the germline segment, which might be a read error. The chain joins TRBV3-1 (or the pseudogene TRBV3-2) to TRBJ2-7, with D uncertain. This CDR3 has 12 residues. Germline loops: CDR1 LGHDT, CDR2 YNNKEL (reference sequence). CDR3 nucleotide sequence: TGTGCCAGCAGCCAAGAATGGCAGGCACTGTTCTTC. This sequence encodes CASSQEWQALFF.

This clone was observed a few times. The rearrangement joins TRBV9 to TRBJ1-2, with 7 bases aligning to TRBD1. The germline CDR1 and CDR2 sequences are SGDLS and YYNGEE. The trim removed 0 bases at V and 2 bases at J, leaving 4 bases unmatched. The CDR3 is 15 amino acids. CDR3 loop: CASSVDGTDNYGYTF. The CDR3 DNA reads TGTGCCAGCAGCGTAGATGGGACAGACAACTATGGCTACACCTTC.

V gene TRBV7-8 combines with J gene TRBJ1-4; D gene uncertain. The ends were cut back, 3 bases at V and 10 bases at J, with 15 bases in the middle. Germline assignment: CDR1 SGHVS and CDR2 FQNEAQ. The CDR3 loop spans 14 amino acids. CDR3 nucleotides: TGTGCCAGCAGCTTTCAAATGCCAGAGGGAAAACTGTTTTTT. Protein: CASSFQMPEGKLFF.

The chain employs TRBV5-1 and TRBJ1-4; D is perhaps TRBD1 (6 bases). Between the trimmed V and J ends, which lost 5 bases and 4 bases, there was a span of 15 bases. CDR3 length: 15 residues. Germline V gene lookup returns CDR1 SGHRS and CDR2 YFSETQ. The CDR3 region is CASRESQGNNEKLFF. The DNA of the CDR3 is TGCGCCAGCAGGGAATCCCAGGGGAATAATGAAAAACTGTTTTTT.

This clone was counted a few times. The V call is TRBV7-2, the J call TRBJ2-3; D remains ambiguous. The germline V gene has CDR1 SGHTA and CDR2 FQGNSA. The CDR3 is 14 amino acids. Trimming stripped 3 bases from V and 2 bases from J, with 9 bases between. The CDR3 loop is CASSFGGFTDTQYF. CDR3 bases: TGTGCCAGCAGCTTCGGCGGATTCACAGATACGCAGTATTTT.

The chain links TRBV7-2 to TRBJ1-1; no clear D gene. The CDR3 is 10 residues long. The V end was cut by 4 bases, the J end by 8 bases, with 5 bases between. Germline assignment: CDR1 SGHTA and CDR2 FQGNSA. CDR3 nucleotide sequence: TGTGCCAGCAGCTCGGGGGAAGCTTTCTTT. It translates to CASSSGEAFF.

The chain employs TRBV10-3 and TRBJ2-1, with 11 bases identical to TRBD2. The germline CDR1 and CDR2 sequences are ENHRY and SYGVKD. This CDR3 contains 15 residues. Trimming took 6 bases from V and 7 from J; bases not matched to a gene: 8. CDR3 in DNA: TGTGCCATCAGAGAAACTAGCGGGAGTAGGAATGAGCAGTTCTTC. It translates to CAIRETSGSRNEQFF.

This chain joins TRBV2 and TRBJ1-2; D unclear. CDR3 length: 13 residues. The germline CDR1 and CDR2 sequences are SNHLY and FYNNEI. V lost 3 bases and J lost 3, with 8 bases in between. Written as DNA, the CDR3 is TGTGCCAGCAGTGATAACCGAGACTATGGCTACACCTTC. The encoded protein is CASSDNRDYGYTF.

V gene TRBV5-6 combines with J gene TRBJ1-2, with 8 nucleotides matching TRBD1. With 6 bases clipped from V and 3 bases from J, the junction kept 10 bases outside the gene matches. The CDR3 length is 15 residues. Germline CDR1 and CDR2: SGHDT and YYEEEE. CDR3 region: CASTLTSQGDYGYTF. The CDR3 DNA reads TGTGCCAGCACCCTGACCTCACAGGGGGACTATGGCTACACCTTC.

V and J are TRBV11-1 and TRBJ1-1; perhaps TRBD1 as D (6 bases). The CDR3 has 14 amino acids. Trimming left V 6 bases short and J 1 base short, with 12 bases between. Germline CDR1 reads SGHAT; CDR2 reads FQDESV (reference sequence). The CDR3 DNA reads as TGTGCCAGCAGTCCCGGGACACGGAACACTGAAGCTTTCTTT. Protein product: CASSPGTRNTEAFF.

The chain has TRBV6-5 and TRBJ1-4; D unresolved. Germline CDR1 reads MNHEY; CDR2 reads SVGAGI. V lost 9 bases, J lost 2 bases, and 16 bases lay in between. This CDR3 has 15 residues. The CDR3 spells CASGRGFGTNEKLFF. The CDR3 DNA follows: TGTGCCAGTGGTAGAGGGTTCGGGACTAATGAAAAACTGTTTTTT.

The genes are TRBV20-1 and TRBJ1-2; D not resolved. This CDR3 comprises 11 residues. V was cut by 2 bases and J by 7 bases, with 8 bases left in between. CDR1 is DFQATT and CDR2 is SNEGSKA in the germline V gene (reference sequence). For the CDR3, the DNA is TGCAGTGCTAGATCCTTTCGTGGCTACACCTTC. This encodes CSARSFRGYTF.

V is TRBV6-1 and J is TRBJ2-1; 8 nucleotides match TRBD1. J gave up 9 bases and V 1 base, and 8 bases lay outside the gene matches. The CDR3 sequence is 15 residues long. Per the germline V gene, CDR1 is MNHNS and CDR2 is SASEGT. This CDR3 is CASSEVGQGRGEQFF. The DNA of the CDR3 is TGTGCCAGCAGTGAAGTTGGACAGGGTAGGGGTGAGCAGTTCTTC.

The DNA for the CDR3 is TGTGCCAGCAGCCCTGCAGGAGGTGGCTACACCTTC. This codes for CASSPAGGGYTF. The gene calls are TRBV3-1 (or the pseudogene TRBV3-2) and TRBJ1-2; no definite D call. The CDR3 length is 12 residues. Germline V CDR1 and CDR2: LGHDT, YNNKEL (reference sequence). V lost 4 bases, J lost 7 bases, and 10 bases lay in between.

This clone was seen a few times. The J gene is TRBJ2-5, the V gene TRBV13, with D perhaps matching TRBD2 (6 bases). This CDR3 is built from 13 residues. Germline lookup yields CDR1 PRHDT and CDR2 FYEKMQ (reference sequence). Trimming left V 3 bases short and J 2 bases short, with 7 bases between. The CDR3 reads CASSLGGQETQYF. CDR3 coding DNA: TGTGCCAGCAGCTTGGGAGGTCAAGAGACCCAGTACTTC.